This TCR beta chain appears in the sequencing data of a study of response to subunit inactivated influenza vaccine. Each CDR3 protein is one row after TCRdb ran MiXCR on the RT-PCR reads. The sample includes roughly 670,000 distinct CDR3 sequences, less than 15% of them seen just once. This clonotype was counted a few times. The TCR sequence derives from a man aged 50 to 60 who received an inactivated influenza vaccine. This specimen consisted of PBMCs from blood, obtained approximately 15 days before vaccination.

The CDR3 loop is CATSPAGDPSYNEQFF. CDR3 sequence (DNA): TGTGCCACCAGTCCGGCGGGTGACCCCTCCTACAATGAGCAGTTCTTC. The V call is TRBV15, the J call TRBJ2-1; D may be TRBD2 (5 bases). CDR3 length: 16 amino acids. V lost 6 bases and J 0 bases, leaving 15 bases between the germline ends. CDR1 LNHNV and CDR2 YYDKDF come from the germline V gene (reference sequence).